Sequencing of this TCR beta chain was carried out in a study of regulatory T cells in long-lasting Graves disease. Findings and limits, study-wide: Graves' patients with persistent disease showed TCR diversity lower than patients newly diagnosed.

The time point was: newly diagnosed GD, antithyroid drugs for less than 3 months. Making the TCR library involved RNA that had been extracted from PBMCs. Peripheral blood, around 9 milliliters per patient, was collected in EDTA tubes. Construction of TCR beta libraries relied on iRepertoire HTBI primers and on Arm-PCR targeting CDR3 regions. A single record per CDR3 protein comes from TCRdb applying MiXCR to the multiplex PCR reads. The sample has under 800,000 distinct CDR3 sequences; approximately 15% are singletons. CDR1 is DFQATT, CDR2 SNEGSKA, per germline (reference sequence). The CDR3 contains 11 residues. Trimming took off 2 bases at V and 8 bases at J, with 9 bases between the two ends. On this clonotype: Its antigen is not known.

The same data also went into a second study, on T cells in Graves' hyperthyroidism and ophthalmopathy. As that report states: In the first-round RT-PCR of the TCR CDR3, the HTBI primer set was used. Among thyroid clonotypes expanded above 0.001, most also appeared in blood.

The source material was peripheral blood mononuclear cells (PBMCs), sampled at new diagnosis, from a patient treated with antithyroid drugs. The rearrangement joins TRBV20-1 to TRBJ1-1; D unresolved. The clonotype originates from a woman aged 25 to 39 with Graves disease. CDR3 in DNA: TGCAGTGCTAGAAGAGACTGGGAAGCTTTCTTT. It is translated as CSARRDWEAFF.